A single sample is the source of the 27 T cell receptor beta chains below, sequenced in a study of cytotoxic CD8 clonotypes in ibrutinib-treated CLL. The assay was immunoSEQ multiplex PCR, and TCRdb's table has in-frame clones only and misses some. The sample contains about 25,000 clones, nearly 70% of which appear only once. The specimen comprised PBMCs, sampled at disease progression, from a patient treated with ibrutinib. All receptors come from a human donor with chronic lymphocytic leukemia.

The chain carries TRBV5-1 and TRBJ1-1; no clear D gene. Trimming removed 6 bases from V and 0 bases from J, with 9 bases in between. This CDR3 is built from 13 residues. Germline assignment: CDR1 SGHRS and CDR2 YFSETQ. Written as DNA, the CDR3 is TGCGCCAGCACGCGGGATATGAACACTGAAGCTTTCTTT. Amino acids: CASTRDMNTEAFF.

This chain uses TRBV6-4 with TRBJ2-7, with 8 bases identical to TRBD1. The CDR3 consists of 21 residues. CDR1 and CDR2 from the germline V gene are MRHNA and SNTAGT. J was trimmed by 5 bases and V by 6 bases; bases with no gene match: 30. In DNA, the CDR3 is TGTGCCAGCAGCGACAGGGATATCCGGAGACGGCTTCCGACAGGGGTCCACGAGCAGTACTTC. Encoded protein: CASSDRDIRRRLPTGVHEQYF.

The rearrangement joins TRBV10-3 to TRBJ2-2; D unclear. Germline CDR1 ENHRY, CDR2 SYGVKD. V was pared by 0 bases and J by 7 bases, with 15 bases between. CDR3 length: 16 residues. This chain's CDR3 is CAISESIGIRVGELFF. Written as DNA, the CDR3 is TGTGCCATCAGTGAGTCGATAGGGATTCGGGTCGGGGAGCTGTTTTTT.

The J gene is TRBJ2-4, the V gene TRBV29-1; D may be TRBD1 (6 bases). Trimming pared 2 bases from V and 6 bases from J, leaving 17 bases between. Germline CDR1 is SQVTM and CDR2 is ANQGSEA. The CDR3 is made up of 15 amino acids. The CDR3 sequence: CSVEKQGVMGNIQYF. The CDR3 bases are TGCAGCGTTGAAAAACAGGGTGTAATGGGAAACATTCAGTACTTC.

This rearrangement joins TRBV18 to TRBJ1-1; D is undetermined. Germline V gene sequence: CDR1 KGHSH, CDR2 LQKENI. The CDR3 runs to 14 residues. V was pared by 1 base and J by 0 bases, with 6 bases between. CDR3 sequence reads: CASSPQVMNTEAFF. The DNA for the CDR3 is TGTGCCAGCTCACCACAGGTTATGAACACTGAAGCTTTCTTT.

V gene TRBV7-2 combines with J gene TRBJ1-3, with D unclear. V dropped 8 bases and J dropped 2 bases, with 13 bases sitting between them. Germline assignment: CDR1 SGHTA and CDR2 FQGNSA. CDR3 length: 14 amino acids. The CDR3 DNA reads TGTGCCAGCCAGCCTATGTTAGCTGGAAACACCATATATTTT. Its protein product is CASQPMLAGNTIYF.

The chain has TRBV27 and TRBJ2-7, with TRBD2 matching 9 bases. The CDR3 spans 15 residues. With V trimmed by 0 bases and J by 4 bases, 4 bases remained unmatched. Looked up from germline, CDR1 is MNHEY and CDR2 is SMNVEV (reference sequence). DNA for the CDR3: TGTGCCAGCAGTTTATCTAGCGGGGGTTTGTACGAGCAGTACTTC. Translated, it gives CASSLSSGGLYEQYF.

V usage is TRBV6-5 and J usage is TRBJ1-2; D unresolved. Germline assignment: CDR1 MNHEY and CDR2 SVGAGI. With 4 bases removed from V and 4 bases from J, the gap between germline ends came to 13 bases. The CDR3 spans 14 residues. CDR3 sequence (DNA): TGTGCCAGCAGTTCGAACCCTGCCCTCTATGGCTACACCTTC. Its translation is CASSSNPALYGYTF.

The chain employs TRBV11-2 and TRBJ2-1; TRBD2 aligns across 9 bases. Germline-derived CDR1 and CDR2 are SGHAT and FQNNGV. This CDR3 spans 15 amino acids. Germline trimming cut 2 bases from V and 4 bases from J; bases unmatched to any gene: 3. The CDR3 coding sequence is TGTGCCAGCAGCTTAAGACTAGCGGATTACAATGAGCAGTTCTTC. This encodes CASSLRLADYNEQFF. The complete variable domain, with remaining parts taken from reference TRBV11-2 and TRBJ2-1, reads EAGVAQSPRYKIIEKRQSVAFWCNPISGHATLYWYQQILGQGPKLLIQFQNNGVVDDSQLPKDRFSAERLKGVDSTLKIQPAKLEDSAVYLCASSLRLADYNEQFFGPGTRLTVL.

This clone was recorded a few times. This chain's CDR3 is CASLQGPSDTEAFF. CDR3 nucleotide sequence: TGCGCCAGCCTCCAAGGTCCCTCGGACACTGAAGCTTTCTTT. The V call is TRBV5-1, the J call TRBJ1-1; no firm D call. The CDR3 consists of 14 residues. Trimming shortened V by 7 bases and J by 3 bases, and 16 bases separated the two germline ends. The germline CDR1 and CDR2 sequences are SGHRS and YFSETQ.

The chain joins TRBV2 to TRBJ2-7; possibly TRBD2 for D (6 bases). In germline, CDR1 is SNHLY, CDR2 FYNNEI. Trimming took 0 bases from V and 5 from J, leaving 14 bases between them. The CDR3 extends over 15 amino acids. In DNA, the CDR3 is TGTGCCAGCAGTGAAGCGCGGCCGGGAGTGGACGAGCAGTACTTC. Translating gives CASSEARPGVDEQYF.

CDR3: CASTAGTDSYEQYF. The CDR3 DNA is TGTGCCAGCACAGCTGGGACAGACTCCTACGAGCAGTACTTC. The rearrangement joins TRBV6-5 to TRBJ2-7, with 7 bases that match TRBD1. The CDR3 has 14 amino acids. The ends lost 7 bases at V and 0 bases at J; junction bases unmatched: 6. Germline lookup yields CDR1 MNHEY and CDR2 SVGAGI.

Concerning this clone itself: One end of the junction varies from germline; a read error may be responsible. The CDR3 nucleotides read TGTGCCAGCTCCCCACCCCACCTTTTTGCTTACTCTACCGTATTATCCTACAATGAGCAGTTCTTC. Translation: CASSPPHLFAYSTVLSYNEQFF. This chain links TRBV18 with TRBJ2-1, with unresolved D. The length of the CDR3 is 22 residues. The germline CDR1 and CDR2 sequences are KGHSH and LQKENI.

V is TRBV30 and J is TRBJ2-7; 10 bases line up with TRBD2. With 3 bases clipped from V and 5 bases from J, the junction kept 10 bases outside the gene matches. CDR3 size: 15 residues. Germline V gene sequence: CDR1 GTSNPN, CDR2 SVGIG (reference sequence). The CDR3 coding sequence is TGTGCCTGGAGACTAGCGGGGCTGGTTGAGGACGAGCAGTACTTC. Amino acid sequence: CAWRLAGLVEDEQYF.

The genes are TRBV27 and TRBJ2-7; possible D gene TRBD1, 6 bases. CDR3 length equals 19 residues. Germline values: CDR1 MNHEY, CDR2 SMNVEV (reference sequence). V lost 6 bases, J lost 0 bases, and 27 bases lay in between. CDR3 sequence: CASSPKGTPGTPSSYEQYF. DNA for the CDR3: TGTGCCAGCAGCCCAAAGGGGACCCCCGGGACACCAAGCTCCTACGAGCAGTACTTC.

The rearrangement links TRBV11-2 to TRBJ2-2, with a weak D call TRBD1 (5 bases). CDR3 length equals 15 residues. The V end was cut by 0 bases, the J end by 7 bases, with 12 bases between. Germline V gene data show CDR1 as SGHAT and CDR2 as FQNNGV. The CDR3 reads CASSLDLGVVGELFF. DNA of the CDR3: TGTGCCAGCAGCTTAGATTTAGGGGTGGTCGGGGAGCTGTTTTTT.

The rearrangement uses TRBV7-3 and TRBJ1-2; the D gene is possibly TRBD1 (5 bases). Germline CDR1 SGHTA, CDR2 FQGTGA. V lost 2 bases to trimming and J lost 5 bases, with 15 bases between them. This CDR3 is built from 15 residues. Here the CDR3 reads CASSLSQGGEYGYTF. As DNA, the CDR3 is TGTGCCAGCAGCTTATCCCAAGGAGGGGAATATGGCTACACCTTC.

The chain joins TRBV30 to TRBJ1-2; D might be TRBD1 (6 bases). V was cut by 0 bases and J by 10 bases, with 9 bases left in between. Germline CDR1 and CDR2: GTSNPN and SVGIG (reference sequence). The length of the CDR3 is 11 residues. This chain's CDR3 is CAWSVGGLYTF. CDR3 in DNA: TGTGCCTGGAGTGTAGGGGGTCTCTACACCTTC.

The rearrangement joins TRBV9 to TRBJ1-2; D is undetermined. CDR3 length: 14 residues. V was cut by 0 bases and J by 4 bases, with 10 bases left in between. CDR1 is SGDLS and CDR2 is YYNGEE in the germline V gene. The CDR3 bases are TGTGCCAGCAGCGTAGGGTCCCGGGGCTATGGCTACACCTTC. It yields the protein CASSVGSRGYGYTF. The complete variable domain, with remaining parts taken from reference TRBV9 and TRBJ1-2, reads DSGVTQTPKHLITATGQRVTLRCSPRSGDLSVYWYQQSLDQGLQFLIQYYNGEERAKGNILERFSAQQFPDLHSELNLSSLELGDSALYFCASSVGSRGYGYTFGSGTRLTVV.

The CDR3 region is CASSTPGTSGGSGPYEQYF. CDR3 DNA: TGTGCCAGCAGCACCCCCGGGACTAGCGGGGGCTCAGGTCCCTACGAGCAGTACTTC. This rearrangement joins TRBV11-2 to TRBJ2-7; 14 bases are a match to TRBD2. The CDR3 covers 19 residues. V dropped 5 bases and J dropped 2; count of bases not matched to a gene: 14. The germline V gene has CDR1 SGHAT and CDR2 FQNNGV.

Only a few counts were recorded for this clone. The rearrangement links TRBV6-5 to TRBJ2-7; D is unresolved. The V and J ends lost 2 bases and 3 bases respectively, with 8 bases between them. This CDR3 contains 13 residues. Germline V gene sequence: CDR1 MNHEY, CDR2 SVGAGI. In DNA form, the CDR3 reads TGTGCCAGCAGTTACAATGGATTCTACGAGCAGTACTTC. Amino acids: CASSYNGFYEQYF.

The V and J genes are TRBV11-2 and TRBJ2-1; D not resolved. CDR3 length: 16 residues. Germline V gives CDR1 SGHAT, CDR2 FQNNGV. V dropped 3 bases and J dropped 1 base, with 13 bases sitting between them. The CDR3 DNA is TGTGCCAGCAGCTTCGGCGGCAACCCTTCCTACAATGAGCAGTTCTTC. This sequence encodes CASSFGGNPSYNEQFF.

The chain links TRBV5-1 to TRBJ2-7; maybe TRBD1 (6 bases). The CDR3 is made up of 12 amino acids. V was pared by 3 bases and J by 3 bases, with 7 bases between. Germline V gives CDR1 SGHRS, CDR2 YFSETQ. CDR3 region: CASSWDNYEQYF. CDR3 DNA: TGCGCCAGCAGCTGGGACAACTACGAGCAGTACTTC.

This chain links TRBV9 with TRBJ2-3; 7 bases map to TRBD1. CDR3 length equals 15 residues. Per germline, CDR1 SGDLS and CDR2 YYNGEE. Trimming removed 4 bases from V and 6 bases from J; junction bases left unmatched: 11. CDR3 bases: TGTGCCAGCAGCCGTCGTGACAGGGCCCGGGATACGCAGTATTTT. Protein: CASSRRDRARDTQYF.

CDR3 DNA sequence: TGCGCCAGCAAGGAGGGGATGGGCGAGCAGTACTTC. It specifies CASKEGMGEQYF. The chain links TRBV5-1 to TRBJ2-7, with a tentative D call TRBD2 (6 bases). Trimming shortened V by 6 bases and J by 6 bases, and 13 bases separated the two germline ends. Germline values: CDR1 SGHRS, CDR2 YFSETQ. The CDR3 covers 12 residues.

The chain carries TRBV27 and TRBJ2-7; 7 nucleotides align to TRBD2. V shed 3 bases, J shed 0 bases, and the junction held 2 bases outside the gene matches. This CDR3 is 14 amino acids long. Germline values: CDR1 MNHEY, CDR2 SMNVEV (reference sequence). The CDR3: CASSFGGGSYEQYF. The CDR3 DNA follows: TGTGCCAGCAGTTTTGGGGGGGGCTCCTACGAGCAGTACTTC.

In its sample, this clone was seen a few times. The chain combines TRBV27 with TRBJ2-5, with D tentatively TRBD2 (5 bases). CDR1 is MNHEY and CDR2 is SMNVEV in the germline V gene (reference sequence). V lost 3 bases, J lost 7 bases, and 21 bases lay in between. The length of the CDR3 is 16 residues. CDR3 in DNA: TGTGCCAGCAGTTTCCGGTTAGGAAGCGGTAGAGGGACCCAGTACTTC. Its translation: CASSFRLGSGRGTQYF.